A single sample is the source of the 15 T cell receptor beta chains below, sequenced in a study of shared clonotypes between healthy human individuals. Some clones are missing from TCRdb's copy, which holds only in-frame ones; the method was immunoSEQ multiplex PCR. The sample comprises some 1 million clones, around 76% of which are singletons, and about 1.5% rests with the top ten. The sample was memory CD4+ T cells sorted from blood. Described subset: CD45RA-negative fraction. The receptors were gathered from a man between 18 and 35 years old in good health.

CDR3 region: CASSPGPSNYGYTF. CDR3 sequence (DNA): TGCGCCAGCAGTCCTGGGCCCTCTAACTATGGCTACACCTTC. The chain carries TRBV4-1 and TRBJ1-2; D unresolved. The CDR3 totals 14 residues. The ends were cut back, 6 bases at V and 0 bases at J, with 11 bases in the middle. Germline V CDR1 and CDR2: MGHRA, YSYEKL.

This sequence joins TRBV30 and TRBJ2-5; D call uncertain. The CDR3 has 10 residues. The germline CDR1 and CDR2 sequences are GTSNPN and SVGIG (reference sequence). The DNA for the CDR3 is TGTGCGTACAGTCAAGAGACCCAGTACTTC. Protein sequence: CAYSQETQYF. The whole variable domain, filled in from reference TRBV30 and TRBJ2-5, reads SQTIHQWPATLVQPVGSPLSLECTVEGTSNPNLYWYRQAAGRGLQLLFYSVGIGQISSEVPQNLSASRPQDRQFILSSKKLLLSDSGFYLCAYSQETQYFGPGTRLLVL.

The chain uses TRBV25-1 and TRBJ1-2, with TRBD1 identical over 8 bases. This CDR3 is 17 amino acids long. The germline V gene encodes CDR1 MGHDK and CDR2 SYGVNS. V lost 3 bases, J lost 6 bases, and 15 bases stayed unmatched. The CDR3 DNA follows: TGTGCCAGCAGTGATCATTATGTGCAGGGGGCGCGGAATGGCTACACCTTC. This encodes CASSDHYVQGARNGYTF.

The V and J genes are TRBV9 and TRBJ1-4; unclear D gene. Trimming took 4 bases from V and 0 from J, leaving 10 bases between them. The CDR3 is made up of 15 amino acids. Germline CDR1 SGDLS, CDR2 YYNGEE. The CDR3 DNA sequence: TGTGCCAGCAGCCCGGACGTAGCAACTAATGAAAAACTGTTTTTT. It specifies CASSPDVATNEKLFF.

The J gene is TRBJ1-2, the V gene TRBV6-5; unclear D gene. Germline V gene data show CDR1 as MNHEY and CDR2 as SVGAGI. The CDR3 covers 12 residues. Here the CDR3 DNA reads TGTGCTGCATCTGCAGGCAACTATGGCTACACCTTC. Translation gives CAASAGNYGYTF.

The J gene is TRBJ1-2, the V gene TRBV28; D is ambiguous. V lost 6 bases and J 1 base, leaving 9 bases between the germline ends. The CDR3 extends over 13 amino acids. CDR1 is MDHEN and CDR2 is SYDVKM in the germline V gene. In DNA, the CDR3 is TGTGCCAGCAGCCCCCAGAATAACTATGGCTACACCTTC. Its translation: CASSPQNNYGYTF.

The chain employs TRBV7-6 and TRBJ1-5; D ambiguous. This CDR3 has 13 residues. V was clipped by 6 bases and J by 1 base, with 7 bases between them. The germline V gene encodes CDR1 SGHVS and CDR2 FNYEAQ. The CDR3 region has the DNA TGTGCCAGCAGGGCCGCGAGCAATCAGCCCCAGCATTTT. Residues: CASRAASNQPQHF.

This chain links TRBV5-1 with TRBJ1-2; TRBD1 matches 7 bases. CDR1 and CDR2 (germline): SGHRS, YFSETQ. Germline trimming cut 4 bases from V and 3 bases from J; bases unmatched to any gene: 12. CDR3 length equals 16 residues. The CDR3 region is CASSLGLGGGDYGYTF. CDR3 in DNA: TGCGCCAGCAGCCTGGGCCTCGGAGGGGGCGACTATGGCTACACCTTC.

The chain recombines TRBV18 with TRBJ1-1; no reliable D call. Germline CDR1 reads KGHSH; CDR2 reads LQKENI. The CDR3 covers 13 residues. The V end lost 6 bases, the J end lost 0 bases, and 8 bases lay between the germline ends. This CDR3 is CASSDIMNTEAFF. In DNA form, the CDR3 reads TGTGCCAGCTCGGATATCATGAACACTGAAGCTTTCTTT.

The CDR3 nucleotides read TGTGCCAGTAGTGGGACAGGGCTTCAGCCCCAGCATTTT. As protein: CASSGTGLQPQHF. The V gene is TRBV19, the J gene TRBJ1-5; 9 bases fit TRBD1. There are 13 residues in the CDR3. Germline values: CDR1 LNHDA, CDR2 SQIVND (reference sequence). V shed 5 bases and J 6 bases; nucleotides not matched to a gene: 2. The full variable domain, completed using reference TRBV19 and TRBJ1-5, is DGGITQSPKYLFRKEGQNVTLSCEQNLNHDAMYWYRQDPGQGLRLIYYSQIVNDFQKGDIAEGYSVSREKKESFPLTVTSAQKNPTAFYLCASSGTGLQPQHFGDGTRLSIL.

This clone is a singleton in its sample. The chain has TRBV6-5 and TRBJ2-7; possible D gene TRBD2, 5 bases. The CDR3 sequence is 15 residues long. V was clipped by 8 bases and J by 5 bases, with 22 bases between them. Per germline, CDR1 MNHEY and CDR2 SVGAGI. The DNA for the CDR3 is TGTGCCAGCTTTCGACGGACTGGACCTTTGGACGAGCAGTACTTC. It is translated as CASFRRTGPLDEQYF.

This clone has just one count. The chain employs TRBV20-1 and TRBJ1-4; tentatively, D is TRBD1 (5 bases). The ends were cut back, 4 bases at V and 5 bases at J, with 5 bases in the middle. The CDR3 length is 11 residues. Germline CDR1 DFQATT, CDR2 SNEGSKA (reference sequence). CDR3 nucleotides: TGCAGTGCTACAGGGAATGAAAAACTGTTTTTT. Translation: CSATGNEKLFF.

J is TRBJ2-1 and V is TRBV5-6, with D possibly matching TRBD1 (5 bases). Germline-derived CDR1 and CDR2 are SGHDT and YYEEEE. V was cut by 2 bases and J by 11 bases, with 17 bases left in between. The CDR3 runs to 14 residues. The CDR3 loop is CASSFDTGLGKQFF. The CDR3 region has the DNA TGTGCCAGCAGCTTTGATACAGGTTTAGGAAAGCAGTTCTTC.

This clone came up once. The rearrangement links TRBV27 to TRBJ1-6; D gene ambiguous. Germline V gene lookup returns CDR1 MNHEY and CDR2 SMNVEV (reference sequence). V shed 3 bases and J shed 10 bases, with 7 bases lying between them. The CDR3 sequence is 12 residues long. The CDR3: CASSFLDSPLHF. DNA for the CDR3: TGTGCCAGCAGTTTCCTCGACTCACCCCTCCACTTT.

The CDR3 DNA is TGTGCCAGCAGTGGACCTACGGGACAGGCGAACACTGAAGCTTTCTTT. Protein sequence: CASSGPTGQANTEAFF. The V gene is TRBV2, the J gene TRBJ1-1; 8 nucleotides match TRBD1. Germline lookup yields CDR1 SNHLY and CDR2 FYNNEI. The ends lost 4 bases at V and 1 base at J; junction bases unmatched: 8. The CDR3 runs 16 residues.